This TCR beta chain was recorded in a study of cytomegalovirus exposure and HLA in healthy donors. The PCR used 60 Vbeta and 13 Jbeta primers. Generated by immunoSEQ multiplex PCR, the TCRdb table keeps only in-frame clones and is missing some. Of more than 150,000 clones in the sample, over 75% were seen once. The CDR3 contains 23 residues. J was trimmed by 0 bases and V by 4 bases; bases with no gene match: 24. CDR1 is MNHEY, CDR2 SMNVEV, per germline (reference sequence). Sequencing was performed on PBMCs. V is TRBV27 and J is TRBJ2-3, with 11 bases lining up with TRBD2. The TCR sequence derives from a man aged 50 to 59 in good health and CMV-seropositive. The CDR3: CASSWAPHTLAGVSKLSTDTQYF. The CDR3 DNA reads TGTGCCAGCAGTTGGGCCCCACATACACTAGCGGGGGTCTCGAAACTAAGCACAGATACGCAGTATTTT.